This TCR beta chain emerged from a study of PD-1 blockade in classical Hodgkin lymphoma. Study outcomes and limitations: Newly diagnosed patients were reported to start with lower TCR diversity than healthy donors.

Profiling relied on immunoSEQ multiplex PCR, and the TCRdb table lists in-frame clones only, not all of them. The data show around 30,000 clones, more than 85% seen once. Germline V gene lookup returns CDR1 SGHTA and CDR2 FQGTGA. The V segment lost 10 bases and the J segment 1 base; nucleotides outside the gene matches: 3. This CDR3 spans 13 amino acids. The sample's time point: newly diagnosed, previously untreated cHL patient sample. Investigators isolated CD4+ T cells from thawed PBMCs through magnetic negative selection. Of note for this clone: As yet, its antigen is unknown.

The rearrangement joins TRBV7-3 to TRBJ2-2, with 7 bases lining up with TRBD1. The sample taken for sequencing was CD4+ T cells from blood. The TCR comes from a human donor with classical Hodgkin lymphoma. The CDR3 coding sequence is TGTGCCACCCGGGACAGGAACACCGGGGAGCTGTTTTTT. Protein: CATRDRNTGELFF. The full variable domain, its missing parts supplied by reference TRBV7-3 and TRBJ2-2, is GAGVSQTPSNKVTEKGKYVELRCDPISGHTALYWYRQSLGQGPEFLIYFQGTGAADDSGLPNDRFFAVRPEGSVSTLKIQRTERGDSAVYLCATRDRNTGELFFGEGSRLTVL.